The next 26 T cell receptor beta chains were all read from a single sample in a study of identical twins. MiXCR, applied by TCRdb to the 5' RACE reads, yields one record per CDR3 protein. The sample gives hundreds of thousands of distinct CDR3 sequences, about 20% of which show up once; more than 4% is in the top ten. The same data also went into a second study, on T cells expressing NK-cell markers.

The specimen was PBMCs. The source of these receptors is a young woman in good health.

This chain uses TRBV18 with TRBJ1-4; 9 bases match TRBD1. V dropped 3 bases and J dropped 8; count of bases not matched to a gene: 10. CDR3 length: 16 amino acids. Germline-derived CDR1 and CDR2 are KGHSH and LQKENI. The CDR3 nucleotides are TGTGCCAGCTCACCGAGAAACCCCGGGACAGGGGAAAAACTGTTTTTT. Protein product: CASSPRNPGTGEKLFF.

Ten or more counts support this clonotype. The J gene is TRBJ2-3, the V gene TRBV7-9, with TRBD2 matching 11 bases. V lost 5 bases and J lost 2; bases outside the gene matches: 6. Germline CDR1 and CDR2: SEHNR and FQNEAQ (reference sequence). The CDR3 covers 16 residues. The CDR3 protein is CASSPPTSGATDTQYF. The CDR3 region has the DNA TGTGCCAGCAGCCCGCCGACTAGCGGGGCCACAGATACGCAGTATTTT.

The chain links TRBV20-1 to TRBJ2-7; 8 nucleotides align to TRBD2. CDR3 length: 14 residues. Germline loops: CDR1 DFQATT, CDR2 SNEGSKA (reference sequence). V was pared by 3 bases and J by 1 base, with 5 bases of the junction left unmatched. As DNA, the CDR3 is TGCAGTGCTAGTAGCGCTAGCGGGTCCTACGAGCAGTACTTC. It yields the protein CSASSASGSYEQYF.

This clonotype was found a few times. The chain carries TRBV3-1 and TRBJ1-2, with 7 bases matching TRBD1. Germline-derived CDR1 and CDR2 are LGHDT and YNNKEL (reference sequence). This CDR3 comprises 13 residues. V lost 8 bases to trimming and J lost 1 base; unmatched junction nucleotides: 4. CDR3 coding DNA: TGTGCCAGCCGACAGGGAATTAACTATGGCTACACCTTC. Translated, it gives CASRQGINYGYTF.

This clonotype was observed a handful of times. This sequence joins TRBV7-2 and TRBJ1-6; no firm D call. V dropped 4 bases and J dropped 9 bases, with 7 bases sitting between them. Germline CDR1 SGHTA, CDR2 FQGNSA. CDR3 size: 12 residues. The CDR3 reads CASSSTISPLHF. The CDR3 coding sequence is TGTGCCAGCAGCTCTACAATTTCACCCCTCCACTTT.

This clonotype was detected many times. The J gene is TRBJ2-3, the V gene TRBV5-6; no definite D call. V lost 3 bases and J lost 6, with 11 bases in between. The CDR3 covers 13 residues. Germline V gene data show CDR1 as SGHDT and CDR2 as YYEEEE. Here the CDR3 DNA reads TGTGCCAGCAGCTCACTCTGGTCGGATACGCAGTATTTT. This gives the protein CASSSLWSDTQYF.

In its sample, this clonotype was seen many times. The rearrangement uses TRBV2 and TRBJ2-3; D may be TRBD1 (6 bases). CDR3 length equals 14 residues. The germline V gene encodes CDR1 SNHLY and CDR2 FYNNEI. With 8 bases removed from V and 2 bases from J, the gap between germline ends came to 14 bases. CDR3: CASLVGGNTDTQYF. The CDR3 nucleotides are TGTGCCAGCCTCGTAGGGGGTAACACAGATACGCAGTATTTT.

This clonotype was detected only a few times. J is TRBJ2-1 and V is TRBV20-1, with 9 nucleotides matching TRBD2. Losses at the gene ends were 3 bases for V and 5 bases for J; bases not matched to a gene: 8. This CDR3 comprises 15 residues. The germline gives CDR1 DFQATT, CDR2 SNEGSKA (reference sequence). CDR3 nucleotides: TGCAGTGCTAGCAAAAGACTAGCGGATCACAATGAGCAGTTCTTC. As protein: CSASKRLADHNEQFF.

This clonotype was observed a handful of times. The chain carries TRBV10-3 and TRBJ2-7; either TRBD1 or TRBD2 may fit D (5 bases each). The V end lost 6 bases, the J end lost 2 bases, and 17 bases lay between the germline ends. In germline, CDR1 is ENHRY, CDR2 SYGVKD. The CDR3 is 15 amino acids. The CDR3 region has the DNA TGTGCCATCAGCCCGGCCGGGGCAGGGACCTACGAGCAGTACTTC. Amino acids: CAISPAGAGTYEQYF.

This clonotype was seen ten or more times. The genes are TRBV20-1 and TRBJ1-5; the D is unclear. Germline CDR1 and CDR2: DFQATT and SNEGSKA (reference sequence). This CDR3 comprises 13 residues. Trimming removed 6 bases at V and 2 bases at J, with 11 bases between. DNA for the CDR3: TGCAGTGCCTATCTTGACGGCAATCAGCCCCAGCATTTT. This encodes CSAYLDGNQPQHF.

This clonotype has at least ten counts. V gene TRBV12-3 or TRBV12-4 combines with J gene TRBJ2-1, with D unclear. V lost 2 bases to trimming and J lost 9 bases, with 8 bases between them. The CDR3 totals 12 residues. The CDR3 DNA reads TGTGCCAGCAGTTTAATAGTGGGTGAGCAGTTCTTC. It is translated as CASSLIVGEQFF.

This chain joins TRBV7-3 and TRBJ2-1, with unresolved D. The V end lost 1 base, the J end lost 4 bases, and 8 bases lay between the germline ends. Germline V gene sequence: CDR1 SGHTA, CDR2 FQGTGA. The CDR3 spans 14 residues. As DNA, the CDR3 is TGTGCCAGCAGCTTAAGTAGTATTTACAATGAGCAGTTCTTC. It yields the protein CASSLSSIYNEQFF.

In its sample, this clonotype was seen a few times. V is TRBV10-2 and J is TRBJ2-7; no clear D gene. Germline V gene sequence: CDR1 WSHSY, CDR2 SAAADI. The CDR3 is 12 residues long. Between the trimmed V and J ends, which lost 4 bases and 4 bases, there was a span of 8 bases. The CDR3 DNA sequence: TGCGCCAGCAGTGGACAACTTTACGAGCAGTACTTC. It encodes CASSGQLYEQYF.

This clonotype has a handful of counts. The V gene is TRBV7-2, the J gene TRBJ2-7, with TRBD2 matching 9 bases. V gave up 1 base and J gave up 6 bases; unmatched junction bases: 7. The CDR3 totals 15 residues. Germline loops: CDR1 SGHTA, CDR2 FQGNSA. In DNA form, the CDR3 reads TGTGCCAGCAGCTTAGATGGTAGCGGGAGATCCGAGCAGTACTTC. Residues: CASSLDGSGRSEQYF. Full variable domain (missing parts from reference TRBV7-2 and TRBJ2-7): GAGVSQSPSNKVTEKGKDVELRCDPISGHTALYWYRQSLGQGLEFLIYFQGNSAPDKSGLPSDRFSAERTGGSVSTLTIQRTQQEDSAVYLCASSLDGSGRSEQYFGPGTRLTVT.

The genes are TRBV7-2 and TRBJ2-3; TRBD2 agrees at 7 bases. The V gene end was trimmed by 4 bases and the J gene end by 2 bases; junction bases not matched to a gene: 12. Germline V CDR1 and CDR2: SGHTA, FQGNSA. This CDR3 has 17 amino acids. The CDR3 region is CASSSPFSAGYTDTQYF. The CDR3 bases are TGTGCCAGCAGCTCTCCATTTTCAGCGGGGTACACAGATACGCAGTATTTT.

V and J are TRBV27 and TRBJ2-1; D gene uncertain. The CDR3 is made up of 13 amino acids. Germline-derived CDR1 and CDR2 are MNHEY and SMNVEV (reference sequence). The ends were cut back, 0 bases at V and 9 bases at J, with 9 bases in the middle. The CDR3 nucleotides are TGTGCCAGCAGTTTATCCTGGACCGTTGAGCAGTTCTTC. Translation: CASSLSWTVEQFF.

The chain is built from TRBV6-1 and TRBJ2-3, with a possible D match to TRBD1 (5 bases). Germline V gene data show CDR1 as MNHNS and CDR2 as SASEGT. Trimming left V 3 bases short and J 3 bases short, with 16 bases between. This CDR3 region has 16 residues. The CDR3 is CASSDLTGRKTDTQYF. In nucleotides, the CDR3 is TGTGCCAGCAGTGACTTAACAGGACGGAAAACAGATACGCAGTATTTT.

J is TRBJ2-7 and V is TRBV4-3; no clear D gene. Trimming cost V 0 bases and J 9 bases, with 15 bases left between them. Germline lookup yields CDR1 LGHNA and CDR2 YSLEER. The CDR3 runs 14 residues. In DNA form, the CDR3 reads TGCGCCAGCAGCCAAGATCACCGCTTCTCTGGGCAGTACTTC. Translation gives CASSQDHRFSGQYF.

The chain uses TRBV27 and TRBJ2-7; TRBD1 aligns across 10 bases. The length of the CDR3 is 15 residues. The J segment lost 4 bases and the V segment lost 5 bases, leaving 8 bases of the junction unmatched. Germline CDR1 and CDR2: MNHEY and SMNVEV (reference sequence). CDR3 nucleotide sequence: TGTGCCAGCAGTCCACTGACAGGGGGCCGGTACGAGCAGTACTTC. Its protein product is CASSPLTGGRYEQYF.

This rearrangement joins TRBV7-2 to TRBJ2-5; a weak D match, TRBD2 (7 bases). The CDR3 totals 15 residues. Germline CDR1 reads SGHTA; CDR2 reads FQGNSA. Trimming shortened V by 1 base and J by 5 bases, and 14 bases separated the two germline ends. DNA for the CDR3: TGTGCCAGCAGCTTAGGGGGGGGCCGACGGGAGACCCAGTACTTC. Its translation: CASSLGGGRRETQYF.

The chain uses TRBV3-1 and TRBJ2-1; no clear D gene. The CDR3 has 16 residues. Between the trimmed V and J ends, which lost 3 bases and 0 bases, there was a span of 12 bases. The germline gives CDR1 LGHDT, CDR2 YNNKEL (reference sequence). CDR3 region: CASSQTFAHSYNEQFF. CDR3 sequence (DNA): TGTGCCAGCAGCCAGACTTTCGCTCACTCCTACAATGAGCAGTTCTTC.

The V and J genes are TRBV6-6 and TRBJ2-5; no reliable D call. V lost 6 bases, J lost 9 bases, and 11 bases lay in between. There are 11 residues in the CDR3. CDR1 is MNHNY, CDR2 SVGAGI, per germline (reference sequence). The CDR3 loop is CASSPGLPQYF. The CDR3 region has the DNA TGTGCCAGCAGCCCCGGCTTGCCCCAGTACTTC.

There are a few counts of this clonotype. The gene calls are TRBV9 and TRBJ2-1; a weak D match, TRBD2 (6 bases). Trimming cost V 3 bases and J 8 bases, with 15 bases left between them. The CDR3 totals 14 residues. In germline, CDR1 is SGDLS, CDR2 YYNGEE. The CDR3 nucleotides are TGTGCCAGCAGCGCTTGGGGGGAGTGGGATGAGCAGTTCTTC. Its translation is CASSAWGEWDEQFF.

This clonotype came up many times. The J gene is TRBJ2-1, the V gene TRBV5-1; maybe TRBD2 (7 bases). CDR1 and CDR2 from the germline V gene are SGHRS and YFSETQ. V shed 0 bases and J shed 6 bases, with 16 bases lying between them. The CDR3 spans 16 residues. Here the CDR3 reads CASSLVPGGVSNEQFF. CDR3 DNA sequence: TGCGCCAGCAGCTTGGTCCCGGGGGGCGTCAGCAATGAGCAGTTCTTC.

This clonotype turned up a few times. The V and J genes are TRBV20-1 and TRBJ2-2, with unresolved D. Germline lookup yields CDR1 DFQATT and CDR2 SNEGSKA (reference sequence). V lost 2 bases and J lost 5, with 3 bases in between. The CDR3 extends over 11 amino acids. CDR3 sequence reads: CSARKTGELFF. Written as DNA, the CDR3 is TGCAGTGCTAGAAAGACCGGGGAGCTGTTTTTT.

The chain recombines TRBV20-1 with TRBJ1-6; TRBD1 matches 10 bases. CDR1 is DFQATT and CDR2 is SNEGSKA in the germline V gene (reference sequence). CDR3 length equals 15 residues. V trimming: 1 base; J trimming: 10 bases; junction bases outside the gene matches: 7. The CDR3 nucleotides read TGCAGTGCTAGAGCGGGACAGGGGACCTGGTCACCCCTCCACTTT. Amino acids: CSARAGQGTWSPLHF.